One sample yielded the 6 T cell receptor beta chains listed below, sequenced in a study of T cell repertoires in cytomegalovirus infection. TCRdb re-derived calls from the reads in MiXCR, one entry per CDR3 protein. The sample lists about 280,000 distinct CDR3 sequences, approximately 22% occurring once. These receptors are not linked to any known antigen. This sample comprised cultured PBMCs, obtained from culture after CMV antigen stimulation. The receptors here all came from a human donor in good health (CMV status not recorded). Some clones in this sample may be carry-over from other donors' samples.

V usage is TRBV20-1 and J usage is TRBJ2-3, with 11 bases matching TRBD2. Germline V lookup: CDR1 DFQATT, CDR2 SNEGSKA (reference sequence). This CDR3 spans 15 amino acids. Trimming at V came to 5 bases and at J to 2 bases, leaving 6 bases not matched to a gene. The CDR3 sequence: CSACPSGRITDTQYF. In DNA, the CDR3 is TGCAGTGCTTGTCCTAGCGGGAGGATCACAGATACGCAGTATTTT.

The V gene is TRBV28, the J gene TRBJ1-5, with a weak D call TRBD1 (5 bases). The V end lost 1 base, the J end lost 3 bases, and 13 bases lay between the germline ends. Germline V lookup: CDR1 MDHEN, CDR2 SYDVKM. The CDR3 is made up of 16 amino acids. The CDR3 DNA reads as TGTGCCAGCAGTTTATTGAGCCAGGGAACCAATCAGCCCCAGCATTTT. It codes for CASSLLSQGTNQPQHF.

Comment on this clonotype: This may be a read error, as it is one base from a much larger clone. This rearrangement joins TRBV9 to TRBJ1-2, with 8 bases that match TRBD1. The J segment lost 1 base and the V segment lost 4 bases, leaving 3 bases of the junction unmatched. Germline CDR1 reads SGDLS; CDR2 reads YYNGEE. This CDR3 spans 14 amino acids. The CDR3 here is CASSPTGVNYGYTF. CDR3 DNA sequence: TGTGCCAGCAGCCCGACAGGGGTTAACTATGGCTACACCTTC.

The chain is built from TRBV6-5 and TRBJ2-7, with 7 bases identical to TRBD1. The CDR3 contains 13 residues. Germline V gene data show CDR1 as MNHEY and CDR2 as SVGAGI. Unmatched junction bases numbered 5, after V lost 5 bases and J lost 4 bases. The CDR3 region has the DNA TGTGCCAGCAGTGGGGACAGCTTTTACGAGCAGTACTTC. This gives the protein CASSGDSFYEQYF.

This clonotype was counted at least ten times. The chain links TRBV7-9 to TRBJ2-1, with TRBD2 identical over 11 bases. V lost 3 bases, J lost 0 bases, and 13 bases stayed unmatched. The CDR3 has 20 amino acids. CDR1 is SEHNR, CDR2 FQNEAQ, per germline (reference sequence). The CDR3 DNA is TGTGCCAGCAGCTTCGGTCTAGCGGGAGGTCCCTTTAGCTCCTACAATGAGCAGTTCTTC. Translating gives CASSFGLAGGPFSSYNEQFF.

This clonotype was seen repeatedly, ten times or more. The chain has TRBV12-3 or TRBV12-4 and TRBJ2-1, with a tentative D call TRBD2 (6 bases). V lost 5 bases to trimming and J lost 6 bases, with 17 bases between them. This CDR3 region has 15 residues. The CDR3 protein is CASSPSARRPNEQFF. CDR3 nucleotides: TGTGCCAGCAGTCCTAGCGCTAGAAGACCCAATGAGCAGTTCTTC.